The 7 T cell receptor beta chains in this list originate from one sample, sequenced in a study of neoadjuvant anti-PD-1 for oral cavity cancer. Time point given: after neoadjuvant nivolumab, at surgical resection. Measured with immunoSEQ multiplex PCR; TCRdb has only the in-frame clones, and not every one. The sample has about 14,000 clones; 75% are singletons. Sequences were derived from PBMCs, sampled after nivolumab (anti-PD-1) treatment. All receptors derive from a person between 40 and 85 years old with oral cavity squamous cell carcinoma.

The V and J genes are TRBV10-3 and TRBJ2-7, with a tentative D call TRBD1 (6 bases). CDR1 is ENHRY and CDR2 is SYGVKD in the germline V gene. V was cut by 2 bases and J by 5 bases, with 13 bases left in between. The CDR3 contains 14 residues. The CDR3 DNA sequence: TGTGCCATCAGTGAGAGGCAGGGGATGGACGAGCAGTACTTC. Residues: CAISERQGMDEQYF.

This sequence joins TRBV27 and TRBJ1-1; perhaps TRBD1 as D (6 bases). V was pared by 2 bases and J by 5 bases, with 12 bases between. The CDR3 covers 14 residues. The V gene's germline CDR1 is MNHEY and CDR2 SMNVEV (reference sequence). The CDR3 loop is CASSLMGGTTEAFF. The CDR3 bases are TGTGCCAGCAGTTTAATGGGGGGCACTACTGAAGCTTTCTTT.

The chain employs TRBV4-1 and TRBJ2-7; D not certain. The length of the CDR3 is 13 residues. Trimming removed 3 bases from V and 3 bases from J, with 9 bases in between. The V gene's germline CDR1 is MGHRA and CDR2 YSYEKL. CDR3: CASSQPNLYEQYF. CDR3 nucleotide sequence: TGCGCCAGCAGCCAGCCGAACCTCTACGAGCAGTACTTC.

The chain couples TRBV13 to TRBJ2-5; D unclear. This CDR3 contains 12 residues. V lost 0 bases and J 5 bases, leaving 4 bases between the germline ends. Germline V gene data show CDR1 as PRHDT and CDR2 as FYEKMQ (reference sequence). The CDR3 here is CASSLGLETQYF. CDR3 bases: TGTGCCAGCAGCTTAGGCCTTGAGACCCAGTACTTC.

This chain uses TRBV7-8 with TRBJ2-2; no reliable D call. The CDR3 is 15 amino acids. The germline CDR1 and CDR2 sequences are SGHVS and FQNEAQ. V was trimmed by 4 bases and J by 4 bases, leaving 13 bases between them. The CDR3 coding sequence is TGTGCCAGCAGCTCCTACGGGTATAGCACCGGGGAGCTGTTTTTT. As protein: CASSSYGYSTGELFF. The full variable domain, in which reference TRBV7-8 and TRBJ2-2 provide the parts outside the CDR3, is GAGVSQSPRYKVAKRGQDVALRCDPISGHVSLFWYQQALGQGPEFLTYFQNEAQLDKSGLPSDRFFAERPEGSVSTLKIQRTQQEDSAVYLCASSSYGYSTGELFFGEGSRLTVL.

The rearrangement joins TRBV5-4 to TRBJ1-1, with 10 bases identical to TRBD1. The CDR3 totals 17 residues. V lost 4 bases to trimming and J lost 0 bases; unmatched junction nucleotides: 9. The germline V gene encodes CDR1 SGHNT and CDR2 YYREEE (reference sequence). CDR3 loop: CASSGGQGSRVNTEAFF. The CDR3 bases are TGTGCCAGCAGCGGGGGACAGGGGAGTCGGGTGAACACTGAAGCTTTCTTT.

The chain recombines TRBV5-6 with TRBJ1-5; perhaps TRBD1 as D (6 bases). The V gene's germline CDR1 is SGHDT and CDR2 YYEEEE. Trimming shortened V by 2 bases and J by 7 bases, and 16 bases separated the two germline ends. CDR3 length equals 15 residues. The CDR3 DNA reads as TGTGCCAGCAGCTTAGGGGGAGGGGCAGGCCAGCCCCAGCATTTT. Its protein product is CASSLGGGAGQPQHF.